The T cell receptor (beta chain) under discussion was sequenced for a study of blood T cell repertoires in COVID-19. Per the authors' pipeline: Cell counts per sample came from amplifying reference gene primers. Measured with immunoSEQ multiplex PCR; TCRdb has only the in-frame clones, and not every one. The V and J calls and the clone size are those of that table, but D and trimming were determined from the DNA. Here the sample spans under 500,000 clones, 87% being singletons. In assigning cohorts, the study relied on participant-reported clinical history. The CDR3 runs 16 residues. Germline V lookup: CDR1 SGHTA, CDR2 FQGNSA. Germline trimming cut 7 bases from V and 9 bases from J; bases unmatched to any gene: 11.

The V gene is TRBV7-2, the J gene TRBJ2-1; 14 nucleotides match TRBD2. The TCR sequence derives from a woman aged 18-30 years with acute COVID-19. Specimen: PBMCs or T cells enriched from blood (not recorded which). CDR3 nucleotides: TGTGCCAGCACCCAGACTAGCGGGAGGGTTATGGGTGAGCAGTTCTTC. This translates into CASTQTSGRVMGEQFF.